This T cell receptor beta chain was retrieved from a study of T cell responses to AZD1222 COVID-19 vaccine. As to this clone: The antigen remains unidentified.

The length of the CDR3 is 13 residues. Germline values: CDR1 SGHRS, CDR2 YFSETQ. Trimming stripped 0 bases from V and 5 bases from J, with 8 bases between. Overall study findings and caveats: Unmutated variant regions are reportedly targeted by nearly half of spike-specific TCRs. Baseline serology detected seropositivity in only six AZD1222 recipients.

Generated by immunoSEQ multiplex PCR, the TCRdb table keeps only in-frame clones and is missing some. The sample includes around 99,000 clones, about 90% of them seen just once. The source is an adult who received the AZD1222 COVID-19 vaccine. The V and J genes are TRBV5-1 and TRBJ2-5; D is unresolved. This specimen was peripheral blood, taken 28 days after the second AZD1222 dose. CDR3 residues: CASSLGTAETQYF. The CDR3 DNA is TGCGCCAGCAGCTTGGGCACAGCGGAGACCCAGTACTTC.